These 5 T cell receptor beta chains originate from one sample sequenced in a study of blood T cell repertoires in COVID-19. Sequencing was performed with immunoSEQ multiplex PCR; in TCRdb, only in-frame clones are kept and a portion is missing. Found here are roughly 500,000 clones, roughly 88% of them singletons; the top ten hold under 4%. The specimen was peripheral blood. Receptors were obtained from a human donor in a cohort sampled during active COVID-19.

The gene calls are TRBV28 and TRBJ2-7, with 11 bases matching TRBD1. Germline V gene sequence: CDR1 MDHEN, CDR2 SYDVKM. This CDR3 contains 16 residues. The trim removed 1 base at V and 4 bases at J, leaving 6 bases unmatched. For the CDR3, the DNA is TGTGCCAGCAGTTTATCAGGGACAGGGGGTCGTTACGAGCAGTACTTC. Protein product: CASSLSGTGGRYEQYF.

This clone has more than one count but fewer than ten. The J gene is TRBJ1-1, the V gene TRBV10-2; D is ambiguous. Per the germline V gene, CDR1 is WSHSY and CDR2 is SAAADI. V was shortened by 5 bases and J by 1 base, with 8 bases between the two germline ends. CDR3 length: 13 residues. The CDR3 DNA reads TGCGCCAGCAGTCTAGGAGGGAACACTGAAGCTTTCTTT. This translates into CASSLGGNTEAFF.

The rearrangement joins TRBV9 to TRBJ1-1; D remains unclear. The CDR3 has 13 amino acids. Trimming left V 4 bases short and J 4 bases short, with 11 bases between. CDR1 and CDR2 from the germline V gene are SGDLS and YYNGEE. CDR3: CASSPSVVTEAFF. CDR3 nucleotide sequence: TGTGCCAGCAGCCCCTCAGTGGTCACTGAAGCTTTCTTT.

This chain uses TRBV6-2 or TRBV6-3 with TRBJ1-5; D is perhaps TRBD1 (5 bases). V was shortened by 0 bases and J by 9 bases, with 9 bases between the two germline ends. This CDR3 is built from 13 residues. Germline V gene lookup returns CDR1 MNHEY and CDR2 SVGEGT. CDR3 amino acids: CASSYSTEWPQHF. The CDR3 region has the DNA TGTGCCAGCAGTTACTCGACAGAGTGGCCCCAGCATTTT.

The chain links TRBV20-1 to TRBJ2-7; 8 bases are shared with TRBD1. CDR1 is DFQATT, CDR2 SNEGSKA, per germline (reference sequence). The length of the CDR3 is 11 residues. CDR3 coding DNA: TGCCAGGGACAGGCAGTCTACGAGCAGTACTTC. Its translation is CQGQAVYEQYF.